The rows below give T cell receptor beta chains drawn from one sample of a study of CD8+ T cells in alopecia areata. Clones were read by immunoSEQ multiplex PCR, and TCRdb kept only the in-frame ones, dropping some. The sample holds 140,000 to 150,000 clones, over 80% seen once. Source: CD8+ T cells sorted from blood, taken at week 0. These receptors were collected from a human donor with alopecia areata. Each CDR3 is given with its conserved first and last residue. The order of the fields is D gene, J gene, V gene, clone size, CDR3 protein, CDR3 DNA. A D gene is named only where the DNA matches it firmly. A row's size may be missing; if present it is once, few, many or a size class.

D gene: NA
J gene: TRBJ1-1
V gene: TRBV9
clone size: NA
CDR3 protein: CASSVGENTEAFF
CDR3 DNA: TGTGCCAGCAGCGTAGGGGAGAACACTGAAGCTTTCTTT

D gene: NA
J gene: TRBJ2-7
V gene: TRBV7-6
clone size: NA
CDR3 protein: CASSLGDSTYEQYF
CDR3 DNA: TGTGCCAGCAGCTTGGGGGACTCAACCTACGAGCAGTACTTC

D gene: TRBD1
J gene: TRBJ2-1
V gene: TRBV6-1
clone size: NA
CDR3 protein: CASSGAPGQGYGNEQFF
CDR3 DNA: TGTGCCAGCAGTGGGGCTCCGGGACAGGGGTACGGCAATGAGCAGTTCTTC

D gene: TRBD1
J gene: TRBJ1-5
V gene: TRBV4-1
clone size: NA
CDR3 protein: CASSQDASGGSQPQHF
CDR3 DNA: TGCGCCAGCAGCCAAGATGCCTCAGGGGGCTCTCAGCCCCAGCATTTT

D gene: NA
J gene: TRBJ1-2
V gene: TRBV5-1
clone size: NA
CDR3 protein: CASTFPGANYGYTF
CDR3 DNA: TGCGCCAGCACCTTCCCTGGGGCTAACTATGGCTACACCTTC

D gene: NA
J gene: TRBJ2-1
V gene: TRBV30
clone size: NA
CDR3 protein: CAWSDSYSYNEQFF
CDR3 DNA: TGTGCCTGGTCGGACTCTTACTCCTACAATGAGCAGTTCTTC

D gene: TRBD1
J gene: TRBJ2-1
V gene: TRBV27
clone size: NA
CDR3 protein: CASTTLTGTAYNEQFF
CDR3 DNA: TGTGCCAGCACTACTCTAACCGGGACAGCTTACAATGAGCAGTTCTTC

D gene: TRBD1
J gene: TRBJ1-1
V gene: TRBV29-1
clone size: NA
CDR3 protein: CSVVETGAIEAFF
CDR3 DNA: TGCAGCGTGGTCGAAACAGGGGCAATAGAAGCTTTCTTT

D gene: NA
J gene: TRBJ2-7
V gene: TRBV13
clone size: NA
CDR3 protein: CASSLEGVGEQYF
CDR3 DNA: TGTGCCAGCAGCTTGGAGGGAGTCGGCGAGCAGTACTTC

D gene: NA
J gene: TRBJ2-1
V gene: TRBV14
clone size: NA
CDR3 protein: CASSPGLAGDEQFF
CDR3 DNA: TGTGCCAGCAGCCCAGGACTGGCGGGTGATGAGCAGTTCTTC

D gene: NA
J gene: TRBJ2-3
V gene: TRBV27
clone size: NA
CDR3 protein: CACGPGTDTQYF
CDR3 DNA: TGTGCCTGCGGCCCGGGCACAGATACGCAGTATTTT

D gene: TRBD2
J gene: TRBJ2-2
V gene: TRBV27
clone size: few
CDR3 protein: CASSVGLAGQGTGELFF
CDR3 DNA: TGTGCCAGCAGTGTGGGACTAGCGGGACAGGGCACCGGGGAGCTGTTTTTT